The 20 T cell receptor beta chains reported below all come from one sample, sequenced in a study of cytomegalovirus exposure and HLA in healthy donors. The PCR ran on 60 Vbeta and 13 Jbeta primers. Here immunoSEQ multiplex PCR was the method, and the copy in TCRdb shows in-frame clones only, minus some. The sample includes about 120,000 clones, around four fifths seen only once; the top ten take approximately 3.8%. What was sequenced was PBMCs. The receptors were sampled from a middle-aged woman in good health and CMV-seronegative.

The rearrangement uses TRBV6-1 and TRBJ2-1; TRBD1 agrees at 7 bases. This CDR3 is built from 14 residues. The J segment lost 9 bases and the V segment lost 5 bases, leaving 10 bases of the junction unmatched. Germline V CDR1 and CDR2: MNHNS, SASEGT. CDR3 protein: CASSSGQILGEQFF. The CDR3 DNA is TGTGCCAGCAGTTCGGGACAGATTTTAGGTGAGCAGTTCTTC.

This chain joins TRBV28 and TRBJ1-1; 7 bases line up with TRBD1. Germline CDR1 is MDHEN and CDR2 is SYDVKM. The CDR3 consists of 16 residues. V shed 6 bases and J 4 bases; nucleotides not matched to a gene: 14. The CDR3 coding sequence is TGTGCCAGCAGAAGGACAGGAACCAATCCGGGCACTGAAGCTTTCTTT. This gives the protein CASRRTGTNPGTEAFF.

This chain uses TRBV6-1 with TRBJ2-1, with 12 positions matching TRBD2. V lost 1 base, J lost 8 bases, and 3 bases stayed unmatched. CDR1 is MNHNS and CDR2 is SASEGT in the germline V gene. This CDR3 spans 15 amino acids. DNA of the CDR3: TGTGCCAGCAGTGAAGAGACTAGCGGGAGTGATGAGCAGTTCTTC. Translation gives CASSEETSGSDEQFF.

The CDR3 DNA reads as TGTGCCAGCAGCTTAGCAGGGGGGGGAGAGACCCAGTACTTC. Encoded protein: CASSLAGGGETQYF. V gene TRBV7-2 combines with J gene TRBJ2-5; D is possibly TRBD2 (7 bases). The CDR3 is 14 amino acids. The germline gives CDR1 SGHTA, CDR2 FQGNSA. The V and J ends lost 0 bases and 4 bases respectively, with 9 bases between them.

The chain joins TRBV28 to TRBJ1-4; no clear D. The CDR3 runs 14 residues. Germline CDR1 is MDHEN and CDR2 is SYDVKM. With 1 base removed from V and 5 bases from J, the gap between germline ends came to 8 bases. CDR3 nucleotides: TGTGCCAGCAGTTTATATGGAGCAAATGAAAAACTGTTTTTT. Translated: CASSLYGANEKLFF. Full variable domain (rest looked up from reference TRBV28 and TRBJ1-4): DVKVTQSSRYLVKRTGEKVFLECVQDMDHENMFWYRQDPGLGLRLIYFSYDVKMKEKGDIPEGYSVSREKKERFSLILESASTNQTSMYLCASSLYGANEKLFFGSGTQLSVL.

This chain's CDR3 is CASSLMSGAGSTDTQYF. DNA of the CDR3: TGTGCCAGCAGCTTAATGTCAGGGGCAGGGAGCACAGATACGCAGTATTTT. This chain connects TRBV11-3 to TRBJ2-3; TRBD1 is a possible D gene (6 bases). Germline lookup yields CDR1 SGHNT and CDR2 YENEEA. V was pared by 2 bases and J by 0 bases, with 15 bases between. This CDR3 contains 17 residues.

The table lists this clone with a few counts. V usage is TRBV19 and J usage is TRBJ1-5; tentatively, D is TRBD1 (6 bases). Trimming cost V 9 bases and J 4 bases, with 13 bases left between them. CDR1 is LNHDA and CDR2 is SQIVND in the germline V gene (reference sequence). This CDR3 is built from 13 residues. The CDR3 bases are TGTGCCAGCTTCGGGAGGGGGAATCAGCCCCAGCATTTT. This translates into CASFGRGNQPQHF.

The genes are TRBV14 and TRBJ2-2; no reliable D call. The germline V gene encodes CDR1 SGHDN and CDR2 FVKESK. Trimming took 0 bases from V and 3 from J, leaving 5 bases between them. The CDR3 consists of 14 residues. CDR3 in amino acids: CASSQDPDTGELFF. As DNA, the CDR3 is TGTGCCAGCAGCCAAGACCCGGACACCGGGGAGCTGTTTTTT. Full variable domain (outside the CDR3, taken from reference TRBV14 and TRBJ2-2): EAGVTQFPSHSVIEKGQTVTLRCDPISGHDNLYWYRRVMGKEIKFLLHFVKESKQDESGMPNNRFLAERTGGTYSTLKVQPAELEDSGVYFCASSQDPDTGELFFGEGSRLTVL.

The J gene is TRBJ2-3, the V gene TRBV4-2; TRBD2 matches at 7 bases. Germline V gene data show CDR1 as LGHNA and CDR2 as YNFKEQ. The J segment lost 2 bases and the V segment lost 0 bases, leaving 2 bases of the junction unmatched. The CDR3 length is 15 residues. The chain's CDR3 is CASSQEGLPTDTQYF. CDR3 DNA sequence: TGTGCCAGCAGCCAAGAGGGACTACCCACAGATACGCAGTATTTT.

This chain connects TRBV7-2 to TRBJ1-6; D perhaps matches TRBD1 (6 bases). The CDR3 loop spans 16 amino acids. Germline V gene data show CDR1 as SGHTA and CDR2 as FQGNSA. V was clipped by 1 base and J by 6 bases, with 13 bases between them. The CDR3 bases are TGTGCCAGCAGCTTAGTAGGCGGGGGGCGTAATTCACCCCTCCACTTT. Translation gives CASSLVGGGRNSPLHF.

This chain uses TRBV9 with TRBJ2-7; the D gene is possibly TRBD1 (6 bases). Trimming cost V 0 bases and J 0 bases, with 10 bases left between them. The length of the CDR3 is 15 residues. Germline V gene lookup returns CDR1 SGDLS and CDR2 YYNGEE. This CDR3 reads CASSVAGHHSYEQYF. Written as DNA, the CDR3 is TGTGCCAGCAGCGTAGCGGGACACCACTCCTACGAGCAGTACTTC.

The V gene is TRBV6-1, the J gene TRBJ2-7; tentatively, D is TRBD2 (6 bases). Germline lookup yields CDR1 MNHNS and CDR2 SASEGT. Between the trimmed V and J ends, which lost 4 bases and 3 bases, there was a span of 7 bases. This CDR3 has 12 residues. CDR3 bases: TGTGCCAGCAGTGGGGACTTCTACGAGCAGTACTTC. Protein product: CASSGDFYEQYF.

CDR3 residues: CASNRDAQQGSAAFF. CDR3 nucleotides: TGTGCCAGCAACCGGGATGCCCAACAGGGGAGTGCAGCTTTCTTT. This chain connects TRBV4-2 to TRBJ1-1, with 7 positions matching TRBD1. Germline lookup yields CDR1 LGHNA and CDR2 YNFKEQ. The CDR3 is 15 amino acids. J was trimmed by 10 bases and V by 7 bases; bases with no gene match: 18.

The rearrangement links TRBV27 to TRBJ1-6; D may be TRBD1 (5 bases). This CDR3 region has 15 residues. The germline V gene has CDR1 MNHEY and CDR2 SMNVEV (reference sequence). V lost 6 bases and J 8 bases, leaving 17 bases between the germline ends. The CDR3 here is CASRRSLRGDSPLHF. CDR3 coding DNA: TGTGCCAGCAGACGATCGCTAAGGGGCGATTCACCCCTCCACTTT.

V and J are TRBV7-9 and TRBJ1-2; the match to TRBD1 covers 7 bases. From germline, CDR1 is SEHNR and CDR2 FQNEAQ (reference sequence). This CDR3 is 15 amino acids long. With V trimmed by 4 bases and J by 6 bases, 11 bases remained unmatched. The CDR3 is CASSSEAGGVDGYTF. The CDR3 coding sequence is TGTGCCAGCAGCTCCGAGGCAGGGGGAGTGGATGGCTACACCTTC. Supplemented by reference TRBV7-9 and TRBJ1-2, the full variable domain reads DTGVSQNPRHKITKRGQNVTFRCDPISEHNRLYWYRQTLGQGPEFLTYFQNEAQLEKSRLLSDRFSAERPKGSFSTLEIQRTEQGDSAMYLCASSSEAGGVDGYTFGSGTRLTVV.

The chain links TRBV19 to TRBJ2-1, with 10 nucleotides matching TRBD2. Trimming cost V 4 bases and J 9 bases; bases outside gene matches: 15. This CDR3 contains 17 residues. CDR1 and CDR2 (germline): LNHDA, SQIVND (reference sequence). The CDR3 loop is CASSTQGARLAGGEQFF. DNA of the CDR3: TGTGCCAGTAGTACCCAGGGGGCAAGACTAGCGGGCGGTGAGCAGTTCTTC.

This clone has a single count. V is TRBV4-1 and J is TRBJ2-7, with D perhaps TRBD2 (7 bases). Germline values: CDR1 MGHRA, CDR2 YSYEKL. The CDR3 is 18 residues long. Trimming pared 4 bases from V and 1 base from J, leaving 23 bases between. CDR3 sequence (DNA): TGCGCCAGCAGCCGCTTCCTGGGGGGGGCGCCCACTTCCTACGAGCAGTACTTC. Amino acid sequence: CASSRFLGGAPTSYEQYF.

The rearrangement links TRBV5-4 to TRBJ2-5, with 8 bases aligning to TRBD2. V gave up 4 bases and J gave up 5 bases; unmatched junction bases: 10. Germline-derived CDR1 and CDR2 are SGHNT and YYREEE (reference sequence). The CDR3 has 15 residues. CDR3 sequence reads: CASSRGGGEWETQYF. CDR3 coding DNA: TGTGCCAGCAGCCGGGGGGGCGGGGAGTGGGAGACCCAGTACTTC.

About this clone: Additional DNA sequences in this sample encode the identical CDR3. The chain is built from TRBV2 and TRBJ1-1, with a weak D call TRBD1 (5 bases). CDR3 length: 13 amino acids. V lost 4 bases and J 3 bases, leaving 9 bases between the germline ends. Per germline, CDR1 SNHLY and CDR2 FYNNEI. The CDR3: CASSGQGYTEAFF. CDR3 nucleotides: TGTGCCAGCAGTGGTCAGGGCTACACTGAAGCTTTCTTT. The full variable domain, with the rest looked up from reference TRBV2 and TRBJ1-1, is EPEVTQTPSHQVTQMGQEVILRCVPISNHLYFYWYRQILGQKVEFLVSFYNNEISEKSEIFDDQFSVERPDGSNFTLKIRSTKLEDSAMYFCASSGQGYTEAFFGQGTRLTVV.

This chain connects TRBV29-1 to TRBJ2-7, with TRBD1 matching over 8 bases. The V gene end was trimmed by 7 bases and the J gene end by 1 base; junction bases not matched to a gene: 6. The CDR3 covers 13 residues. CDR1 is SQVTM, CDR2 ANQGSEA, per germline. CDR3 in amino acids: CSARDRTSYEQYF. For the CDR3, the DNA is TGCAGCGCCCGGGACAGGACGTCCTACGAGCAGTACTTC.